This TCR beta chain was identified in a study of brain T cells in children with intractable seizures. Whole-study results and caveats: Absence of clones before surgery may stem from lower sequencing depth. Only CDR3 sequence similarity suggested viral specificity, without known HCMV serostatus.

Sequenced by immunoSEQ multiplex PCR; TCRdb stores in-frame clones only, minus some. The repertoire has 300,000 to 400,000 clones, over 90% of them found once; the top ten carry around 6%. This clone occurred a few times. Its antigen is currently unknown. The sample's time point: blood from clinic visit 5 months post-surgery; TSC patient then seizure free. Sequencing was limited to surgery cases with top T cell transcript signatures in brain tissue. Before surgery, patients took at least one anti-epileptic drug. The CDR3 is 13 amino acids. The germline V gene has CDR1 MNHEY and CDR2 SMNVEV (reference sequence). The ends were cut back, 0 bases at V and 1 base at J, with 4 bases in the middle.

This clonotype was obtained from a boy under two years old with tuberous sclerosis and intractable seizures. The genes are TRBV27 and TRBJ2-7; no firm D call. The input for sequencing was peripheral blood, taken 5 to 6 months after surgery. The CDR3 spells CASSLSASYEQYF. The CDR3 DNA is TGTGCCAGCAGTTTATCGGCATCCTACGAGCAGTACTTC.